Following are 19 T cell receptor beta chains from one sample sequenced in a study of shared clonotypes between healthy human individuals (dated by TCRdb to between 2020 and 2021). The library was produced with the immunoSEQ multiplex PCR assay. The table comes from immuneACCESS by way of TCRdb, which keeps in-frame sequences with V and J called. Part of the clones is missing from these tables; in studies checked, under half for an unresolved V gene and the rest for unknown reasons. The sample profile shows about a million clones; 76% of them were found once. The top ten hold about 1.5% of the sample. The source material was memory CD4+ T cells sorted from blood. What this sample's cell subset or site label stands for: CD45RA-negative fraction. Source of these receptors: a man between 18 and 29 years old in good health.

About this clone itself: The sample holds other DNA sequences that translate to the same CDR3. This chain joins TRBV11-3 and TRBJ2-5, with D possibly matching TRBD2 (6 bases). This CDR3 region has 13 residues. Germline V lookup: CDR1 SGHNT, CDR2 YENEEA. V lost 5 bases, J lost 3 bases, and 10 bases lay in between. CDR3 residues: CASSPGGEETQYF. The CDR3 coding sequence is TGTGCCAGCAGCCCGGGCGGGGAAGAGACCCAGTACTTC.

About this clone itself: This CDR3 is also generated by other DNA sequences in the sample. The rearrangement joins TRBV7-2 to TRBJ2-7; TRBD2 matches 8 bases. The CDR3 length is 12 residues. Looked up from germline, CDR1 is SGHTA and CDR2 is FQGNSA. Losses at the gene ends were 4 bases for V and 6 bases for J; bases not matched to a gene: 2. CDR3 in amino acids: CASSWGLGEQYF. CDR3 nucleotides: TGTGCCAGCAGCTGGGGACTAGGCGAGCAGTACTTC.

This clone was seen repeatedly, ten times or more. The CDR3 nucleotides are TGTGCCAGCAGCCAACAGGGGAGCGGGAGGACCGGGGAGCTGTTTTTT. It translates to CASSQQGSGRTGELFF. The genes are TRBV11-2 and TRBJ2-2; 9 bases map to TRBD2. Germline V gives CDR1 SGHAT, CDR2 FQNNGV. Losses at the gene ends were 5 bases for V and 5 bases for J; bases not matched to a gene: 9. This CDR3 region has 16 residues.

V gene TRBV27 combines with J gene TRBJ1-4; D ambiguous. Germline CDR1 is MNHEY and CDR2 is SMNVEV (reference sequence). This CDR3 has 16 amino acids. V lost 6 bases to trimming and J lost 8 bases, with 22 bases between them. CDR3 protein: CASRPLFGESREKLFF. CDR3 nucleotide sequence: TGTGCCAGCAGGCCACTCTTTGGGGAAAGTCGGGAAAAACTGTTTTTT.

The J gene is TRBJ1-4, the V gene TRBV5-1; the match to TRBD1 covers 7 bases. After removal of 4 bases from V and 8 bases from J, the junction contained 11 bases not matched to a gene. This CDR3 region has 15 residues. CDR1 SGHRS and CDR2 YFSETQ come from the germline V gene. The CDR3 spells CASSTNRGMGEKLFF. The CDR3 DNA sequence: TGCGCCAGCAGCACAAACAGGGGAATGGGGGAAAAACTGTTTTTT. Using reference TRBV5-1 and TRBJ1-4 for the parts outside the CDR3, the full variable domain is KAGVTQTPRYLIKTRGQQVTLSCSPISGHRSVSWYQQTPGQGLQFLFEYFSETQRNKGNFPGRFSGRQFSNSRSEMNVSTLELGDSALYLCASSTNRGMGEKLFFGSGTQLSVL.

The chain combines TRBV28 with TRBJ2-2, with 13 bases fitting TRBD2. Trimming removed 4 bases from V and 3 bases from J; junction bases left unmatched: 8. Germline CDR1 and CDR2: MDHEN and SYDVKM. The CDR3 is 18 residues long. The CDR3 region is CASSSPGLAGTHTGELFF. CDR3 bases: TGTGCCAGCAGTTCTCCGGGACTAGCGGGGACCCACACCGGGGAGCTGTTTTTT.

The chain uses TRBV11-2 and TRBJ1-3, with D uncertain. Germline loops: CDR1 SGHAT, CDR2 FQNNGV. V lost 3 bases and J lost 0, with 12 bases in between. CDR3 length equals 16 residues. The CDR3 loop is CASSFAGLLSGNTIYF. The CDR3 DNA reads TGTGCCAGCAGCTTCGCAGGCTTGCTCTCTGGAAACACCATATATTTT.

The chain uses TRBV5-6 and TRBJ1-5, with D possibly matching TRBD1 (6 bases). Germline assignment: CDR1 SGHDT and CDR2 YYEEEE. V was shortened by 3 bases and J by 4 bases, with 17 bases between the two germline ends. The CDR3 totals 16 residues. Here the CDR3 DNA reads TGTGCCAGCAGCTCTCTTCGACAGACAGGAAATCAGCCCCAGCATTTT. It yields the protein CASSSLRQTGNQPQHF.

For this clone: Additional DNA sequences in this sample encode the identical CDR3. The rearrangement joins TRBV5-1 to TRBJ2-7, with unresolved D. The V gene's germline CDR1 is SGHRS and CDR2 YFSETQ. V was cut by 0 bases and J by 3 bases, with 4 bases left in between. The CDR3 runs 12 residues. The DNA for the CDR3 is TGCGCCAGCAGCTTGGACCGCTACGAGCAGTACTTC. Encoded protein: CASSLDRYEQYF.

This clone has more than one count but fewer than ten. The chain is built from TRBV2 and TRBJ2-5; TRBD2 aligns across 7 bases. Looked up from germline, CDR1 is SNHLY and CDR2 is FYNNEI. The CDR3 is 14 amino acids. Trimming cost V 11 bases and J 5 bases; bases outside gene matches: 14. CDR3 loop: CASDLAALGETQYF. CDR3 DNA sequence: TGTGCCTCCGATCTAGCGGCCCTGGGGGAGACCCAGTACTTC.

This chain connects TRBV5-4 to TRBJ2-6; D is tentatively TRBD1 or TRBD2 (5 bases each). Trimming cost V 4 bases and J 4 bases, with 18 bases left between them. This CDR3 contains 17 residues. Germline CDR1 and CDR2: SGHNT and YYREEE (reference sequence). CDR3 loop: CASSDRAEGPGANVLTF. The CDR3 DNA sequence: TGTGCCAGCAGCGATAGAGCTGAGGGGCCCGGGGCCAACGTCCTGACTTTC. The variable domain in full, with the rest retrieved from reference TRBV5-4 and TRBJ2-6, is ETGVTQSPTHLIKTRGQQVTLRCSSQSGHNTVSWYQQALGQGPQFIFQYYREEENGRGNFPPRFSGLQFPNYSSELNVNALELDDSALYLCASSDRAEGPGANVLTFGAGSRLTVL.

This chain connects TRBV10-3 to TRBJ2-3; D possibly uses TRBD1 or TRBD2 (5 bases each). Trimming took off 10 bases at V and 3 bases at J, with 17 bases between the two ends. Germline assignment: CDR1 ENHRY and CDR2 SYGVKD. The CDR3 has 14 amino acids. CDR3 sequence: CATWDRLKTDTQYF. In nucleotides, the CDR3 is TGTGCCACCTGGGACCGACTCAAAACAGATACGCAGTATTTT.

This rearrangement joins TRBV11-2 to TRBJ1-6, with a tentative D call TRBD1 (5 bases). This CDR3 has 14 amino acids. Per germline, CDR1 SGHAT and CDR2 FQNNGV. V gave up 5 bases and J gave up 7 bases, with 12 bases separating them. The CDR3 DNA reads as TGTGCCAGCAGCATTCTAGGGACGAATTCACCCCTCCACTTT. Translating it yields CASSILGTNSPLHF.

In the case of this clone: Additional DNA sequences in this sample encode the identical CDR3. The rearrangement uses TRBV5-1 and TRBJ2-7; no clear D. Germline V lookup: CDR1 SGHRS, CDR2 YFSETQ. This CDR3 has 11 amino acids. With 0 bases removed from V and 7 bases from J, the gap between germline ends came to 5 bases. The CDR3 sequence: CASSLVGEQYF. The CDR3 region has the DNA TGCGCCAGCAGCTTGGTAGGGGAGCAGTACTTC.

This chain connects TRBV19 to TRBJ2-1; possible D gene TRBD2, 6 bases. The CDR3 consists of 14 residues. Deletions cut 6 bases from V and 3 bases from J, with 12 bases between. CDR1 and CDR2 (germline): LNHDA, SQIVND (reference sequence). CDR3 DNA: TGTGCCAGTAGGCCATACGGGGGCTACAATGAGCAGTTCTTC. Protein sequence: CASRPYGGYNEQFF.

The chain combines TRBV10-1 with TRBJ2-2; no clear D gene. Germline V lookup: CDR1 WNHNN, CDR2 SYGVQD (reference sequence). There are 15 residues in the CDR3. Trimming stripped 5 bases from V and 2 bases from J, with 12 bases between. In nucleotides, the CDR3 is TGCGCCAGCAGTAATCGGGCGGTCAACACCGGGGAGCTGTTTTTT. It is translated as CASSNRAVNTGELFF.

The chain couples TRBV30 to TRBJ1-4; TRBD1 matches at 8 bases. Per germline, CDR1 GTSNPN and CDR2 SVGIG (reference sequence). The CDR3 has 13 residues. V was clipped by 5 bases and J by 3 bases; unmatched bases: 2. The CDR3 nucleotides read TGTGCCTGGGGACAGGGAGCTAATGAAAAACTGTTTTTT. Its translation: CAWGQGANEKLFF. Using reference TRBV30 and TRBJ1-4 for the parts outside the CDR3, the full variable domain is SQTIHQWPATLVQPVGSPLSLECTVEGTSNPNLYWYRQAAGRGLQLLFYSVGIGQISSEVPQNLSASRPQDRQFILSSKKLLLSDSGFYLCAWGQGANEKLFFGSGTQLSVL.

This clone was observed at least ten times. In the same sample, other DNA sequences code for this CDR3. The chain's CDR3 is CASSLGDRYGYTF. Written as DNA, the CDR3 is TGCGCCAGCAGCTTGGGGGATAGGTATGGCTACACCTTC. The V gene is TRBV5-1, the J gene TRBJ1-2; unclear D gene. Germline V gene sequence: CDR1 SGHRS, CDR2 YFSETQ. The CDR3 length is 13 residues. V was shortened by 0 bases and J by 5 bases, with 8 bases between the two germline ends.

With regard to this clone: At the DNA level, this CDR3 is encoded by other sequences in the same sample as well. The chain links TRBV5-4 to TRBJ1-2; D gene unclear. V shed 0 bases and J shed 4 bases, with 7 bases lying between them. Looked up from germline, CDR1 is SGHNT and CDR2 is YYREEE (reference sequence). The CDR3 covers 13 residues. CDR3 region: CASSLDRVYGYTF. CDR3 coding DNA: TGTGCCAGCAGCTTGGATAGGGTCTATGGCTACACCTTC.